A selection of T cell receptor beta chains follows, all from one sample in a study of cytotoxic CD8 clonotypes in ibrutinib-treated CLL. Generated by immunoSEQ multiplex PCR, the TCRdb table keeps only in-frame clones and is missing some. Of about 84,000 clones in the sample, about 82% were seen once. Material: PBMCs, obtained before ibrutinib treatment. Receptors were obtained from a human donor with chronic lymphocytic leukemia. Both conserved end residues are part of each CDR3. Each record gives: V gene, J gene, CDR3 protein.

V gene: TRBV7-2
J gene: TRBJ2-7
CDR3 protein: CASSFRLALYEQYF

V gene: TRBV5-1
J gene: TRBJ1-1
CDR3 protein: CASSLDQDGNTEAFF

V gene: TRBV7-9
J gene: TRBJ2-1
CDR3 protein: CASSPSPRTSGRVREQFF

V gene: TRBV4-2
J gene: TRBJ2-5
CDR3 protein: CASRRLAADPETQYF

V gene: TRBV6-5
J gene: TRBJ2-2
CDR3 protein: CASSQTRRTGELFF

V gene: TRBV7-3
J gene: TRBJ2-2
CDR3 protein: CASSRDMNTGELFF

V gene: TRBV18
J gene: TRBJ1-1
CDR3 protein: CASSPVTGRNTEAFF

V gene: TRBV5-4
J gene: TRBJ2-1
CDR3 protein: CASSLGLREGSYNEQFF

V gene: TRBV12-5
J gene: TRBJ2-7
CDR3 protein: CASGLDMGGLYEQYF

V gene: TRBV7-6
J gene: TRBJ1-3
CDR3 protein: CASSLEGITRPFFSGNTIYF

V gene: TRBV30
J gene: TRBJ2-2
CDR3 protein: CAWSGDRGQTGELFF